Each of the 20 T cell receptor beta chains below was sequenced from the same sample in a study of shared clonotypes between healthy human individuals. The protocol was immunoSEQ multiplex PCR, while the TCRdb copy is restricted to in-frame clones and leaves out a portion. The data hold about 2,500,000 clones, with approximately 90% observed a single time. The sample was naive CD4+ T cells sorted from blood. Subset indicated: CD45RA+ positively selected. Source of these receptors: a man between 18 and 35 years old in good health.

To note about this clone: Other DNA sequences of this sample code for an identical CDR3. The chain combines TRBV2 with TRBJ1-5, with D perhaps TRBD1 (6 bases). With 4 bases removed from V and 2 bases from J, the gap between germline ends came to 15 bases. This CDR3 region has 16 residues. CDR1 is SNHLY, CDR2 FYNNEI, per germline. The CDR3 spells CASSVEGGRGNQPQHF. The CDR3 coding sequence is TGTGCCAGCAGTGTGGAGGGGGGACGGGGCAATCAGCCCCAGCATTTT. Complete variable domain (other parts from reference TRBV2 and TRBJ1-5): EPEVTQTPSHQVTQMGQEVILRCVPISNHLYFYWYRQILGQKVEFLVSFYNNEISEKSEIFDDQFSVERPDGSNFTLKIRSTKLEDSAMYFCASSVEGGRGNQPQHFGDGTRLSIL.

The rearrangement uses TRBV30 and TRBJ2-7; TRBD1 is a possible D gene (7 bases). The germline CDR1 and CDR2 sequences are GTSNPN and SVGIG (reference sequence). V lost 2 bases to trimming and J lost 9 bases, with 11 bases between them. The CDR3 is 11 amino acids. CDR3 in amino acids: CAWSLQGGQYF. The CDR3 DNA reads TGTGCCTGGAGTCTCCAGGGGGGGCAGTACTTC.

Points on this clone: The same CDR3 arises from other DNA sequences in this sample as well. The chain recombines TRBV18 with TRBJ2-1; D is undetermined. This CDR3 region has 15 residues. Germline V CDR1 and CDR2: KGHSH, LQKENI. V lost 3 bases to trimming and J lost 0 bases, with 9 bases between them. The DNA of the CDR3 is TGTGCCAGCTCACCGGGCGGAAGCTCCTACAATGAGCAGTTCTTC. It specifies CASSPGGSSYNEQFF.

The V gene is TRBV14, the J gene TRBJ2-2, with 10 bases lining up with TRBD1. Per germline, CDR1 SGHDN and CDR2 FVKESK. The CDR3 has 16 residues. The V and J ends lost 4 bases and 5 bases, in that order; junction bases with no gene match: 7. The CDR3 DNA reads as TGTGCCAGCAGCCTAAGACAGGGGGCGAGAACCGGGGAGCTGTTTTTT. This gives the protein CASSLRQGARTGELFF.

The genes are TRBV7-9 and TRBJ2-3; the D call may be TRBD1 or TRBD2 (6 bases each). Germline CDR1 and CDR2: SEHNR and FQNEAQ (reference sequence). The CDR3 contains 14 residues. Trimming cost V 5 bases and J 4 bases, with 13 bases left between them. Here the CDR3 DNA reads TGTGCCAGCAGCGGAGGGGGGACCCCAGATACGCAGTATTTT. Encoded protein: CASSGGGTPDTQYF.

V usage is TRBV10-3 and J usage is TRBJ2-3; weak D call: TRBD2 (5 bases). Per the germline V gene, CDR1 is ENHRY and CDR2 is SYGVKD. This CDR3 is built from 13 residues. V was shortened by 8 bases and J by 0 bases, with 9 bases between the two germline ends. The CDR3 reads CAIEGSSTDTQYF. DNA of the CDR3: TGTGCCATCGAGGGATCTAGCACAGATACGCAGTATTTT.

The V call is TRBV5-1, the J call TRBJ2-2; 9 nucleotides align to TRBD2. Germline CDR1 is SGHRS and CDR2 is YFSETQ. The ends lost 0 bases at V and 6 bases at J; junction bases unmatched: 6. CDR3 length: 16 amino acids. CDR3 sequence reads: CASSLGSTSGSGELFF. Here the CDR3 DNA reads TGCGCCAGCAGCTTGGGGTCAACTAGCGGGTCCGGGGAGCTGTTTTTT. The full variable domain, with the rest looked up from reference TRBV5-1 and TRBJ2-2, is KAGVTQTPRYLIKTRGQQVTLSCSPISGHRSVSWYQQTPGQGLQFLFEYFSETQRNKGNFPGRFSGRQFSNSRSEMNVSTLELGDSALYLCASSLGSTSGSGELFFGEGSRLTVL.

As to this clone: The sample carries other DNA sequences with the same CDR3. The chain joins TRBV9 to TRBJ1-5, with D possibly being TRBD1 (5 bases). The CDR3 sequence is 15 residues long. Germline values: CDR1 SGDLS, CDR2 YYNGEE. Deletions cut 2 bases from V and 1 base from J, with 10 bases between. CDR3 amino acids: CASSVGPLSNQPQHF. The CDR3 DNA is TGTGCCAGCAGCGTGGGGCCTTTAAGCAATCAGCCCCAGCATTTT.

The rearrangement uses TRBV25-1 and TRBJ1-1, with D maybe TRBD1 (5 bases). V lost 3 bases and J lost 4, with 9 bases in between. Germline V gives CDR1 MGHDK, CDR2 SYGVNS. The CDR3 runs 13 residues. CDR3 region: CASSDRQGTEAFF. As DNA, the CDR3 is TGTGCCAGCAGTGACCGGCAGGGCACTGAAGCTTTCTTT.

V is TRBV2 and J is TRBJ1-5, with 7 bases that match TRBD1. From germline, CDR1 is SNHLY and CDR2 FYNNEI. This CDR3 is built from 15 residues. The junction had 3 bases not matched to a gene; V was cut back by 2 bases and J by 2 bases. For the CDR3, the DNA is TGTGCCAGCAGTGAATGGGGGACAGGCAATCAGCCCCAGCATTTT. Its protein is CASSEWGTGNQPQHF. Complete variable domain (other parts from reference TRBV2 and TRBJ1-5): EPEVTQTPSHQVTQMGQEVILRCVPISNHLYFYWYRQILGQKVEFLVSFYNNEISEKSEIFDDQFSVERPDGSNFTLKIRSTKLEDSAMYFCASSEWGTGNQPQHFGDGTRLSIL.

The genes are TRBV28 and TRBJ1-1, with 9 bases lining up with TRBD1. The CDR3 sequence is 16 residues long. V gave up 4 bases and J gave up 4 bases; unmatched junction bases: 10. The germline gives CDR1 MDHEN, CDR2 SYDVKM. CDR3 amino acids: CASSSPAGTGTTEAFF. Here the CDR3 DNA reads TGTGCCAGCAGTTCCCCCGCCGGGACAGGGACCACTGAAGCTTTCTTT. Supplemented by reference TRBV28 and TRBJ1-1, the full variable domain reads DVKVTQSSRYLVKRTGEKVFLECVQDMDHENMFWYRQDPGLGLRLIYFSYDVKMKEKGDIPEGYSVSREKKERFSLILESASTNQTSMYLCASSSPAGTGTTEAFFGQGTRLTVV.

CDR3 sequence (DNA): TGTGCCAGCAGCGTAGGGCCTAGCGGGAGGGAAGAGACCCAGTACTTC. Amino acids: CASSVGPSGREETQYF. The chain links TRBV9 to TRBJ2-5, with 12 positions matching TRBD2. V dropped 0 bases and J dropped 3; count of bases not matched to a gene: 3. Germline lookup yields CDR1 SGDLS and CDR2 YYNGEE. The CDR3 sequence is 16 residues long.

V is TRBV10-1 and J is TRBJ2-3; 9 nucleotides match TRBD2. The germline gives CDR1 WNHNN, CDR2 SYGVQD (reference sequence). The CDR3 loop spans 15 amino acids. The junction had 6 bases not matched to a gene; V was cut back by 6 bases and J by 2 bases. CDR3 sequence reads: CASSQAGGSTDTQYF. The CDR3 DNA follows: TGCGCCAGCAGCCAAGCGGGGGGCTCCACAGATACGCAGTATTTT.

The rearrangement uses TRBV27 and TRBJ1-3; perhaps TRBD1 as D (6 bases). The CDR3 extends over 15 amino acids. The germline V and J ends were trimmed by 5 bases and 0 bases, with 11 bases remaining between them. The germline gives CDR1 MNHEY, CDR2 SMNVEV (reference sequence). The DNA of the CDR3 is TGTGCCAGCAGTATCCGGACAGTCTCTGGAAACACCATATATTTT. Its translation is CASSIRTVSGNTIYF.

Comments on this clone: The same CDR3 can be traced to other DNA sequences in this sample. The chain combines TRBV6-5 with TRBJ2-5, with D perhaps TRBD2 (6 bases). This CDR3 is 14 amino acids long. Germline CDR1 MNHEY, CDR2 SVGAGI. Trimming took off 3 bases at V and 5 bases at J, with 13 bases between the two ends. The CDR3 nucleotides read TGTGCCAGCAGTTATTCCCGGGACTCCGAGACCCAGTACTTC. Encoded protein: CASSYSRDSETQYF.

The V call is TRBV4-1, the J call TRBJ2-7, with 11 bases lining up with TRBD2. With V trimmed by 6 bases and J by 7 bases, 11 bases remained unmatched. CDR3 size: 15 residues. Germline V CDR1 and CDR2: MGHRA, YSYEKL. This CDR3 reads CASSPGLAVVLEQYF. The CDR3, as DNA: TGCGCCAGCAGTCCGGGACTAGCGGTGGTCCTTGAGCAGTACTTC.

The chain uses TRBV2 and TRBJ2-5; 9 bases align to TRBD2. Matching the DNA end better, TRBJ2-7 makes the J call doubtful. This CDR3 is built from 13 residues. Germline lookup yields CDR1 SNHLY and CDR2 FYNNEI. The CDR3: CASSQREVYEQYF. The CDR3 region has the DNA TGTGCCAGCAGTCAGCGGGAGGTCTACGAGCAGTACTTC.

This chain joins TRBV6-5 and TRBJ1-6; D ambiguous. Germline V lookup: CDR1 MNHEY, CDR2 SVGAGI. This CDR3 has 13 residues. Trimming took 5 bases from V and 5 from J, leaving 7 bases between them. CDR3 protein: CASSQYHNSPLHF. The CDR3 nucleotides read TGTGCCAGCAGTCAATATCATAATTCACCCCTCCACTTT.

The V and J genes are TRBV7-9 and TRBJ1-1; D may be TRBD1 (5 bases). V shed 4 bases and J shed 7 bases, with 13 bases lying between them. CDR3 length: 13 residues. CDR1 is SEHNR, CDR2 FQNEAQ, per germline (reference sequence). The CDR3 nucleotides read TGTGCCAGCAGCTCGGGACTGGAACTTGAAGCTTTCTTT. This translates into CASSSGLELEAFF.

This chain links TRBV4-3 with TRBJ2-3, with D maybe TRBD2 (7 bases). Germline values: CDR1 LGHNA, CDR2 YSLEER. V was cut by 1 base and J by 6 bases, with 14 bases left in between. CDR3 size: 15 residues. The CDR3 sequence: CASSQVGGGSDTQYF. CDR3 nucleotides: TGCGCCAGCAGCCAAGTGGGCGGGGGCTCCGATACGCAGTATTTT.